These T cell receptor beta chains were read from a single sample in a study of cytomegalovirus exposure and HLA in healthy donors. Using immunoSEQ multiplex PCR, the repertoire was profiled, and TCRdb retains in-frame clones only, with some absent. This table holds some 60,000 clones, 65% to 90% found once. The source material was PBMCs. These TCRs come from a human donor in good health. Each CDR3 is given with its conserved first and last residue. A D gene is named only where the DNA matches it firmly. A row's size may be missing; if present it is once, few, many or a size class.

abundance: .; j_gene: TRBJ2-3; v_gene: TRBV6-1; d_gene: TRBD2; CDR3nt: TGTGCCAGCAGGACGGGGGGGCCAACAGATACGCAGTATTTT; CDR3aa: CASRTGGPTDTQYF
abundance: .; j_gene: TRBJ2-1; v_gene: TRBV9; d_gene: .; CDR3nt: TGTGCCAGCAGCCCTTCCGTTGGACAGTCTTACAATGAGCAGTTCTTC; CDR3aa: CASSPSVGQSYNEQFF
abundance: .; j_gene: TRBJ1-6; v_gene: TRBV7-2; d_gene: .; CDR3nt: TGTGCCAGCAGCTTCGGAACAGGAGGGAATTCACCCCTCCACTTT; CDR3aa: CASSFGTGGNSPLHF
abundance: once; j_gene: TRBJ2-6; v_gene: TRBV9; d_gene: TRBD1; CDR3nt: TGTGCCAGCAGCGTAACCGGGACAGCCTACTCTGGGGCCAACGTCCTGACTTTC; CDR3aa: CASSVTGTAYSGANVLTF
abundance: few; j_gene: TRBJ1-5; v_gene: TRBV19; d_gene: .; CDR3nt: TGTGCCAGTAGTATAATAGGGGATCAGCCCCAGCATTTT; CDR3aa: CASSIIGDQPQHF
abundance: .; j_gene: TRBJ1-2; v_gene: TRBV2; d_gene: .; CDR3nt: TGTGCCAGCAGTGAATTGAGGGCACCATATGGCTACACCTTC; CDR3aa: CASSELRAPYGYTF
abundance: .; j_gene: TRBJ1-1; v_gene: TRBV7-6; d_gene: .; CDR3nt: TGTGCCAGCAGCCCCGCGGCAGGGGCTCCCTTGAACACTGAAGCTTTCTTT; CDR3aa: CASSPAAGAPLNTEAFF
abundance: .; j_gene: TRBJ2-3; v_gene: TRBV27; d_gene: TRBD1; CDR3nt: TGTGCCAGCAGTTTTTCGACAGGGCGCTCCACAGATACGCAGTATTTT; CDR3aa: CASSFSTGRSTDTQYF
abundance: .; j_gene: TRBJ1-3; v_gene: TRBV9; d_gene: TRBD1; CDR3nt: TGTGCCAGCAGCGTAGTCGGGACAGGGGGCTCTGGAAACACCATATATTTT; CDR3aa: CASSVVGTGGSGNTIYF
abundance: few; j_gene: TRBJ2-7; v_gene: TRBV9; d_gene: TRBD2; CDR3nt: TGTGCCAGCAGCGACCATTGGGGGCCAGCGGGGGAATACGAGCAGTACTTC; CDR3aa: CASSDHWGPAGEYEQYF
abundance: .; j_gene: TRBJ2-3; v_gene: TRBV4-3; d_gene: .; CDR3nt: TGCGCCAGCAGCCAAGAGGGCCAAGACGGAGATACGCAGTATTTT; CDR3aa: CASSQEGQDGDTQYF
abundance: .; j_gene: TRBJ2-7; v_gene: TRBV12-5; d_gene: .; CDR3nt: TGTGCTAGTGGCCGCGGAAGGGAGCAGTACTTC; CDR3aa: CASGRGREQYF
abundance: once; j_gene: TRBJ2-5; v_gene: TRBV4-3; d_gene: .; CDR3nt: TGCGCCAGCAGCCAAGGGAACAGGGCATTTCCAAGAGAGACCCAGTACTTC; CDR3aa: CASSQGNRAFPRETQYF
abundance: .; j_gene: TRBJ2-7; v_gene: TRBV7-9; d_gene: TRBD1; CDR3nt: TGTGCCAGCAGCCCACCGGACAGGGGATACGAGCAGTACTTC; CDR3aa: CASSPPDRGYEQYF
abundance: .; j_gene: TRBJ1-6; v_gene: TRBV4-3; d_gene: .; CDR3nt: TGCGCCAGCAGCCAATGGGACACTAATTCACCCCTCCACTTT; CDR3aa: CASSQWDTNSPLHF
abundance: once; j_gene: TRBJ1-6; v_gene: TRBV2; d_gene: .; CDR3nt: TGTGCCAGCAGTATAACAGGGCGGTCTAATTCACCCCTCCACTTT; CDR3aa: CASSITGRSNSPLHF
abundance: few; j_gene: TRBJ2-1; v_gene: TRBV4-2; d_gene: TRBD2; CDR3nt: TGTGCCAGCACCGGGACTAGCGAACTAAATGAGCAGTTCTTC; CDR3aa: CASTGTSELNEQFF
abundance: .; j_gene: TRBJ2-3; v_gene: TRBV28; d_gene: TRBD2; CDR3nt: TGTGCCAGCGACGCGGGGGTTAGCACAGATACGCAGTATTTT; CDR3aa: CASDAGVSTDTQYF
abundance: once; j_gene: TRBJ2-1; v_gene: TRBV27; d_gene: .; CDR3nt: TGTGCCAGCAGTTTATTTGGCGGTCCTTCCTACAATGAGCAGTTCTTC; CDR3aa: CASSLFGGPSYNEQFF
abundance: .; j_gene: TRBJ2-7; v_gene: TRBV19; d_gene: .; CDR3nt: TGTGCCAGTAGTCCGGTTCCAGGACAGAGATCCTACGAGCAGTACTTC; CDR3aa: CASSPVPGQRSYEQYF
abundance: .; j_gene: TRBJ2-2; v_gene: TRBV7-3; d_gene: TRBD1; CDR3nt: TGTGCCAGACACCGGGACAGGGATTTTTTCGCCGGGGAGCTGTTTTTT; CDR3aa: CARHRDRDFFAGELFF
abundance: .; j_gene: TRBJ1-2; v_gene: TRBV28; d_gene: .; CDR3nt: TGTGCCAGCAGGCCAGGGCAGGACGGCTATGGCTACACCTTC; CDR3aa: CASRPGQDGYGYTF
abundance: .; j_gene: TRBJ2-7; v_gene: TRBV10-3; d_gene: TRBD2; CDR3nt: TGTGCCATCAGGGGGGAGGGGCTCGGTGGCGAGCAGTACTTC; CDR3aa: CAIRGEGLGGEQYF
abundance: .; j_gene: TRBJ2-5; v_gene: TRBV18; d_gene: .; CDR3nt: TGTGCCAGCTCACCACGGACAGTTCAAGAGACCCAGTACTTC; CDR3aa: CASSPRTVQETQYF
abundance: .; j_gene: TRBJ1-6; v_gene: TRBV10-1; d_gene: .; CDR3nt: TGCGCCAGCATTGAGCAATCCTATAATTCACCCCTCCACTTT; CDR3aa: CASIEQSYNSPLHF
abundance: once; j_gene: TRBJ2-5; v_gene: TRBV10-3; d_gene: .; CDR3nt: TGTGCCATCAGTGAGTCGTCCGGGATAGAGACCCAGTACTTC; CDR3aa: CAISESSGIETQYF
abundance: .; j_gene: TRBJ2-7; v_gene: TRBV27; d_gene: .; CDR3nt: TGTGCCAGCAGTTTACAGGGGACCTGGCGTTCCCCATACGAGCAGTACTTC; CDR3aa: CASSLQGTWRSPYEQYF